What follows describes a single TCR beta chain. The antigen remains unidentified. Constant-segment primers served in 5'RACE that generated TCR alpha and TCR beta cDNA libraries bearing sample barcodes and UMIs. TCRdb reanalysed the 5' RACE reads using MiXCR and keeps one entry per CDR3 protein. The table records 400,000 to 500,000 distinct CDR3 sequences, 20% of them present only once. V lost 3 bases and J 0 bases, leaving 15 bases between the germline ends. The CDR3 loop spans 16 amino acids. CDR1 DFQATT and CDR2 SNEGSKA come from the germline V gene (reference sequence). The data derive from a study of T-cell memory formation after mild COVID-19. Overall study results and limits: For contracting clones, CD4+ ones sat mainly in CM and EM, CD8+ in EMRA.

This TCR derives from an adult woman who had mild COVID-19 (a few samples of this study predate the infection). Cell type and time point are not known. V usage is TRBV20-1 and J usage is TRBJ1-5, with D perhaps matching TRBD1 (5 bases). Sequencing was done on a sample of PBMCs or a T cell subset sorted from them (not recorded which). The CDR3 is CSASTQTDYSNQPQHF. The CDR3 DNA reads TGCAGTGCTAGTACACAGACAGACTATAGCAATCAGCCCCAGCATTTT.